The present T cell receptor beta chain was sequenced within a study of T cells after yellow fever vaccination. The overall study: For low cell numbers, libraries were made with SMART-Seq v4 Ultra Low Input. Study-level results: The booster response re-showed most primary clones: roughly 97% CD4, over 80% CD8. Only a minor proportion of clonotypes was detected across both CD4 and CD8 compartments.

5'RACE template switching produced TCR cDNA carrying a universal primer site and UMIs. MiXCR, applied by TCRdb to the 5' RACE reads, yields one record per CDR3 protein. The table includes some 200,000 distinct CDR3 sequences, approximately 3.2% detected once. The length of the CDR3 is 16 residues. Germline CDR1 MGHRA, CDR2 YSYEKL. V dropped 4 bases and J dropped 8 bases, with 23 bases sitting between them. This clonotype was found a few times. No antigen is known for it. The receptor was derived from a man aged 18 to 35 who received the YFV17D yellow fever vaccine. This rearrangement joins TRBV4-1 to TRBJ1-2; no reliable D call. Sequencing used CD4+ T cells sorted from PBMCs, obtained 10 days after the yellow fever booster vaccination. Written as DNA, the CDR3 is TGCGCCAGCAGCCCCGGCGACGGGCAGGCGATGCGAGGCTACACCTTC. Residues: CASSPGDGQAMRGYTF.